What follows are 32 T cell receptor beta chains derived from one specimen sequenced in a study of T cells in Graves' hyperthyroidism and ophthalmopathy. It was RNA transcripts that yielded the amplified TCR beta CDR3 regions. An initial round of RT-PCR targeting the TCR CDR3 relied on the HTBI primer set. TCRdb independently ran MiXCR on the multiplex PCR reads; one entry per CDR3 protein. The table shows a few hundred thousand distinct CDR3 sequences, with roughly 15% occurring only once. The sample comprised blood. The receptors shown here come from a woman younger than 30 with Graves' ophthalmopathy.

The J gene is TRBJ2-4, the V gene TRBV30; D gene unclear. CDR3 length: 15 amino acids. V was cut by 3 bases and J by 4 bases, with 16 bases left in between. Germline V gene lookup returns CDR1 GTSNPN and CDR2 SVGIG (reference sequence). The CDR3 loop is CAWSPKEARKNIQYF. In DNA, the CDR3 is TGTGCCTGGAGCCCCAAGGAAGCGAGGAAAAACATTCAGTACTTC.

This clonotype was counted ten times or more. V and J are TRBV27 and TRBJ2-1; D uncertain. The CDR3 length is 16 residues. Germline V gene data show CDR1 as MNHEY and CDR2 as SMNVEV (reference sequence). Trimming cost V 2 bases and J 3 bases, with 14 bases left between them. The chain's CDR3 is CASSLKGNHFYNEQFF. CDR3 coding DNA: TGTGCCAGCAGTTTAAAAGGGAATCATTTCTACAATGAGCAGTTCTTC.

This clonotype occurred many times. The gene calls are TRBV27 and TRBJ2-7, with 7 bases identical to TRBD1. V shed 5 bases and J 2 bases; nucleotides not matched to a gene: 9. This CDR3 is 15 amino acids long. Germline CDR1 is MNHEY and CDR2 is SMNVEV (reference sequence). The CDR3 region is CASSLGPGGTYEQYF. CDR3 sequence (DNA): TGTGCCAGCAGTCTCGGGCCAGGGGGTACCTACGAGCAGTACTTC.

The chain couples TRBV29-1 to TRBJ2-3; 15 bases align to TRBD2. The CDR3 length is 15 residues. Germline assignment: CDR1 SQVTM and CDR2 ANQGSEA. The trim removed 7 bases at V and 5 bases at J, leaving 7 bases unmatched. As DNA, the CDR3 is TGCAGCGCAGGACTAGCGGGGGGGCGGGGAGATACGCAGTATTTT. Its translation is CSAGLAGGRGDTQYF.

CDR3 DNA sequence: TGTGCCATCAGTGACTCTCCCTACAATGAGCAGTTCTTC. Translated: CAISDSPYNEQFF. The V and J genes are TRBV10-3 and TRBJ2-1; D is uncertain. CDR3 length: 13 residues. Germline assignment: CDR1 ENHRY and CDR2 SYGVKD. Trimming removed 3 bases from V and 2 bases from J, with 5 bases in between.

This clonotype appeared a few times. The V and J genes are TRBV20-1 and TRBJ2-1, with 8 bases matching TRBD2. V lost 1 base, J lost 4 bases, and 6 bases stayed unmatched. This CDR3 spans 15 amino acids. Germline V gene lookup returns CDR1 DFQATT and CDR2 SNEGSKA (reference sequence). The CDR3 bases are TGCAGTGCTAGAGGCACTAGCGGATTTTACAATGAGCAGTTCTTC. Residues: CSARGTSGFYNEQFF.

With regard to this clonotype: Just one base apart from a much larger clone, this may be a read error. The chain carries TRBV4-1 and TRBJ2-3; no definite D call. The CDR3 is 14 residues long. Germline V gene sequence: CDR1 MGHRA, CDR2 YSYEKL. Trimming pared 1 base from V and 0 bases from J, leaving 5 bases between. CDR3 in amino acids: CASSQGKSTDTQYF. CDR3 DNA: TGCGCCAGCAGCCAAGGGAAGAGCACAGATACGCAGTATTTT.

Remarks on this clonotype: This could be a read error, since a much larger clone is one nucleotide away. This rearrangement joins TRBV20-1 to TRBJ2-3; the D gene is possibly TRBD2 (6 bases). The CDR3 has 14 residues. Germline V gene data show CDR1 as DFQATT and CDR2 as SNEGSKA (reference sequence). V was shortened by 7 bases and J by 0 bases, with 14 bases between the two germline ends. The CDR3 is CSGDFGTSTDTQYF. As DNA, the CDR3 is TGCAGTGGGGACTTTGGAACTAGCACAGATACGCAGTATTTT.

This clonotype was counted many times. Here the CDR3 DNA reads TGTGCCAGCAGAGGCGGGGGGCGCACGGGGTCGGATACGCAGTATTTT. This sequence encodes CASRGGGRTGSDTQYF. This chain connects TRBV27 to TRBJ2-3; TRBD2 matches 8 bases. Germline lookup yields CDR1 MNHEY and CDR2 SMNVEV (reference sequence). The CDR3 sequence is 16 residues long. The J segment lost 6 bases and the V segment lost 6 bases, leaving 14 bases of the junction unmatched.

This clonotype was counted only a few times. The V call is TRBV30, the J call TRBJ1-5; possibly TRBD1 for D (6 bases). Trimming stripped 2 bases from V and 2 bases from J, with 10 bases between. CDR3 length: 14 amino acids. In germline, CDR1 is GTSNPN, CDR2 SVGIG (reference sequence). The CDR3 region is CAWSSDSGNQPQHF. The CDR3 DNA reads TGTGCCTGGAGTTCGGACAGCGGCAATCAGCCCCAGCATTTT.

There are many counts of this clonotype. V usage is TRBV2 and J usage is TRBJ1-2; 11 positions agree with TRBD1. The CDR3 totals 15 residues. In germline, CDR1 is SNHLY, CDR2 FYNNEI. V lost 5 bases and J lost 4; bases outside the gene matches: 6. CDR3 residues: CASSLGQGASYGYTF. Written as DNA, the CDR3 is TGTGCCAGCAGTCTCGGACAGGGGGCGAGCTATGGCTACACCTTC.

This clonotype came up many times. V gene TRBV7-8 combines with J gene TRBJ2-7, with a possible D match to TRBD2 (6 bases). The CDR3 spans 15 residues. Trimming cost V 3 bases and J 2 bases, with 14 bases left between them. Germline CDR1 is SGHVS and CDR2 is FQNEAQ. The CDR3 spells CASSLGRDFAYEQYF. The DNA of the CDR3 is TGTGCCAGCAGCTTGGGACGGGACTTCGCCTACGAGCAGTACTTC.

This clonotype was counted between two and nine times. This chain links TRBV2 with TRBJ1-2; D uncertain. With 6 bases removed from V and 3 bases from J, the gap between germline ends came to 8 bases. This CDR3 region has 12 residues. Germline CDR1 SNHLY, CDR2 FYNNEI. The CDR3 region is CASSAGYYGYTF. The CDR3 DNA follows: TGTGCCAGCAGCGCAGGCTACTATGGCTACACCTTC.

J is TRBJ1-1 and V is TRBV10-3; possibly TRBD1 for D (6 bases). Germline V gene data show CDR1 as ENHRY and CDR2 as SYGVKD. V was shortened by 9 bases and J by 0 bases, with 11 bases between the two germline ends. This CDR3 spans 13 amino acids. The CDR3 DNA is TGTGCCATAGCGGACAGCTTGAACACTGAAGCTTTCTTT. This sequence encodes CAIADSLNTEAFF.

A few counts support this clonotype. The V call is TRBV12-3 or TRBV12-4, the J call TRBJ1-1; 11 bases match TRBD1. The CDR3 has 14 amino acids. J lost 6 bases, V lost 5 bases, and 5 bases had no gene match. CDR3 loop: CASSNGTGGPEAFF. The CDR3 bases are TGTGCCAGCAGTAACGGGACAGGGGGTCCTGAAGCTTTCTTT.

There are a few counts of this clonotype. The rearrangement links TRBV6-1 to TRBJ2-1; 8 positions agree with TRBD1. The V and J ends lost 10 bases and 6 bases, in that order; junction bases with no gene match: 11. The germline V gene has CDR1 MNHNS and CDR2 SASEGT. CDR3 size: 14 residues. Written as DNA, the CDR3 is TGTGCCACCCTAGACCCGGGACAGGTCAATGAGCAGTTCTTC. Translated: CATLDPGQVNEQFF.

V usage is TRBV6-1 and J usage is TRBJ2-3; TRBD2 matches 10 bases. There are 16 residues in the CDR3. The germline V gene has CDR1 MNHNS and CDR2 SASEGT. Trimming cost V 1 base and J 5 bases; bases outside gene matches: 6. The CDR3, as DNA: TGTGCCAGCAGTGAAGAGCGGGGGGGATACGGAGATACGCAGTATTTT. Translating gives CASSEERGGYGDTQYF.

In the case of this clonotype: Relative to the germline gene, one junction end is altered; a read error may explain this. CDR3 amino acids: CASSSNPLGANVLTF. In nucleotides, the CDR3 is TGTGCTAGCAGCTCCAATCCGTTAGGGGCCAACGTCCTGACTTTC. V gene TRBV7-7 combines with J gene TRBJ2-6; unclear D gene. This CDR3 has 15 residues. Germline CDR1 and CDR2: SSHAT and FNYEAQ (reference sequence).

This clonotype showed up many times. The chain's CDR3 is CASSPRGRGYEQYF. The CDR3 DNA sequence: TGTGCCAGCAGTCCCCGAGGCAGGGGCTACGAGCAGTACTTC. V gene TRBV28 combines with J gene TRBJ2-7; the D gene is possibly TRBD1 (6 bases). Germline values: CDR1 MDHEN, CDR2 SYDVKM. CDR3 size: 14 residues. Trimming shortened V by 5 bases and J by 3 bases, and 14 bases separated the two germline ends. Using reference TRBV28 and TRBJ2-7 for the parts outside the CDR3, the full variable domain is DVKVTQSSRYLVKRTGEKVFLECVQDMDHENMFWYRQDPGLGLRLIYFSYDVKMKEKGDIPEGYSVSREKKERFSLILESASTNQTSMYLCASSPRGRGYEQYFGPGTRLTVT.

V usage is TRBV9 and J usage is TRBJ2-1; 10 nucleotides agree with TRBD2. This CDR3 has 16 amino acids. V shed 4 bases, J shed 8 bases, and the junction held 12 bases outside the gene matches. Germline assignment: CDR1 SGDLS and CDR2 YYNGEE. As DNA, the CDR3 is TGTGCCAGCAGCCGTATACTAGCGGGAAAACCTTATGAGCAGTTCTTC. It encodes CASSRILAGKPYEQFF.

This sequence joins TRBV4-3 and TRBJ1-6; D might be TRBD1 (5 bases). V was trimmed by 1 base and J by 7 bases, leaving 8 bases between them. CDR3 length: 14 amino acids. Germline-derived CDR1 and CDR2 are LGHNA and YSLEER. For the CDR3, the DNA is TGCGCCAGCAGCCAAGGGACACGAAATTCACCCCTCCACTTT. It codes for CASSQGTRNSPLHF.

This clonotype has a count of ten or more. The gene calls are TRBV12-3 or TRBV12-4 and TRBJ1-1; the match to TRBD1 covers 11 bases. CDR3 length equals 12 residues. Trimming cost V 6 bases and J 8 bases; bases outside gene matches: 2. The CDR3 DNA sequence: TGTGCCAGCAGAAGGACAGGGGGCGAAGCTTTCTTT. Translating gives CASRRTGGEAFF.

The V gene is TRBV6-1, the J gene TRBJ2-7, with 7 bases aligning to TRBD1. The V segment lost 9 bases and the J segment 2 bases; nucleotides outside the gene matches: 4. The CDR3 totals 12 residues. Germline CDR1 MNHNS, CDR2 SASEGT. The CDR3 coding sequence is TGTGCCAGTACAGGGGTGCCCTACGAGCAGTACTTC. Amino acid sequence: CASTGVPYEQYF.

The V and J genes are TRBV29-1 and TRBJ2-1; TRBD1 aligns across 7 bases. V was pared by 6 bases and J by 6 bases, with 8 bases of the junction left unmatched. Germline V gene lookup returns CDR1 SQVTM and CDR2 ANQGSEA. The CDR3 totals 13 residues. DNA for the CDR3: TGCAGCGTCAATCGTGACAGGGTCAATGAGCAGTTCTTC. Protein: CSVNRDRVNEQFF.

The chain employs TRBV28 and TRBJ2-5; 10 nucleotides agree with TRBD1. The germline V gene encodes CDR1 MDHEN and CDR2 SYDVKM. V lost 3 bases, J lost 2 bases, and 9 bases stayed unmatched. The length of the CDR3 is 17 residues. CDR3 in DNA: TGTGCCAGCAGTTTGATTGGGTGGACAGGGGGGCAAGAGACCCAGTACTTC. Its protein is CASSLIGWTGGQETQYF.

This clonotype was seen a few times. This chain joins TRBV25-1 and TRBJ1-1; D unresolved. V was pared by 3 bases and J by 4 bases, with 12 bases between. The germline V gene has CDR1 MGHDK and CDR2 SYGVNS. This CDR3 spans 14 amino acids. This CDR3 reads CASSDWSGGTEAFF. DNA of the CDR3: TGTGCCAGCAGTGATTGGAGTGGAGGCACTGAAGCTTTCTTT.

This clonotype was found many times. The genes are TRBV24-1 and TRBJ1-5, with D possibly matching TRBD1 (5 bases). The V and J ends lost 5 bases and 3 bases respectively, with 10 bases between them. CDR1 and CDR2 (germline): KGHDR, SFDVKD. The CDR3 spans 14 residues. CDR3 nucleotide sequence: TGTGCCACCAGTGCAAGGGGTAACAATCAGCCCCAGCATTTT. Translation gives CATSARGNNQPQHF.

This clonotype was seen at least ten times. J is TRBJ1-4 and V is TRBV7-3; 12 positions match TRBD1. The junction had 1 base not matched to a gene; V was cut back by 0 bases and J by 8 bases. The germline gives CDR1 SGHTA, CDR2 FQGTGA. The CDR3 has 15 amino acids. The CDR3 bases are TGTGCCAGCAGCTTAACCGGGACAGGGGGCGAAAAACTGTTTTTT. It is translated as CASSLTGTGGEKLFF.

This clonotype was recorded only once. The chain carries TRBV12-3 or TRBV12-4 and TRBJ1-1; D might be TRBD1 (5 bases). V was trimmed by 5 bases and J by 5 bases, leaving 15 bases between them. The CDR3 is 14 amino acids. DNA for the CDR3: TGTGCCAGCAGTGAAGGCGGGGCGGCAACTGAAGCTTTCTTT. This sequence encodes CASSEGGAATEAFF.

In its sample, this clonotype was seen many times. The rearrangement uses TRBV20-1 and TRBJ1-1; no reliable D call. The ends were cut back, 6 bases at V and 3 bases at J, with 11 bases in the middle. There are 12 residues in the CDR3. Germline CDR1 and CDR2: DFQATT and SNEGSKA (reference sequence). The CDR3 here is CSARVDYTEAFF. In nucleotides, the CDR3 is TGCAGTGCCCGCGTAGATTACACTGAAGCTTTCTTT.

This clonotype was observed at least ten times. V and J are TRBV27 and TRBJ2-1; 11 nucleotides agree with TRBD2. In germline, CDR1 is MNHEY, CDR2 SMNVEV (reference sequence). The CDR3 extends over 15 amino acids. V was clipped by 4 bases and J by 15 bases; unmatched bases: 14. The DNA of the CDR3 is TGTGCCAGCAGTTCGGGAGTAGCGGGAGGGCCGGGTACGTTCTTC. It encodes CASSSGVAGGPGTFF.

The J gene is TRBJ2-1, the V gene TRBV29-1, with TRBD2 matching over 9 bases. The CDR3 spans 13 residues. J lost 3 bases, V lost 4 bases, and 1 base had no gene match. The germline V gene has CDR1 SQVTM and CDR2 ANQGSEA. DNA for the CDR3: TGCAGCGTTGTGACTAGCGGCTACAATGAGCAGTTCTTC. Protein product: CSVVTSGYNEQFF.